This entry lists 25 T cell receptor beta chains sequenced from one sample in a study of blood T cell repertoires in COVID-19. Sequencing used immunoSEQ multiplex PCR; TCRdb keeps in-frame clones, though not all of them. Of some 49,000 clones listed, approximately 92% are singletons. The sequencing sample was made of peripheral blood. Receptors were obtained from a man between 45 and 60 years old with active COVID-19.

This clone was detected once. The chain carries TRBV7-9 and TRBJ2-5, with a weak D call TRBD2 (5 bases). Per germline, CDR1 SEHNR and CDR2 FQNEAQ (reference sequence). The germline V and J ends were trimmed by 5 bases and 4 bases, with 20 bases remaining between them. The CDR3 is made up of 16 amino acids. In nucleotides, the CDR3 is TGTGCCAGCAGCGACCCCGGTGGAGGCCTGGGAGAGACCCAGTACTTC. Residues: CASSDPGGGLGETQYF.

This chain connects TRBV5-1 to TRBJ2-7; D may be TRBD1 (6 bases). The CDR3 covers 14 residues. The V end lost 0 bases, the J end lost 2 bases, and 9 bases lay between the germline ends. Germline V gene lookup returns CDR1 SGHRS and CDR2 YFSETQ. The CDR3 sequence: CASSLGQATYEQYF. Here the CDR3 DNA reads TGCGCCAGCAGCTTGGGACAGGCAACCTACGAGCAGTACTTC.

V usage is TRBV28 and J usage is TRBJ1-4, with D maybe TRBD1 (5 bases). CDR3 length: 14 amino acids. Trimming left V 6 bases short and J 5 bases short, with 13 bases between. Germline assignment: CDR1 MDHEN and CDR2 SYDVKM. The DNA of the CDR3 is TGTGCCAGCAGCCTTTTCGGGGGGAATGAAAAACTGTTTTTT. Residues: CASSLFGGNEKLFF. The full variable domain, its missing parts supplied by reference TRBV28 and TRBJ1-4, is DVKVTQSSRYLVKRTGEKVFLECVQDMDHENMFWYRQDPGLGLRLIYFSYDVKMKEKGDIPEGYSVSREKKERFSLILESASTNQTSMYLCASSLFGGNEKLFFGSGTQLSVL.

The rearrangement links TRBV19 to TRBJ2-1; 8 positions agree with TRBD1. Per germline, CDR1 LNHDA and CDR2 SQIVND (reference sequence). Trimming cost V 6 bases and J 7 bases; bases outside gene matches: 5. The length of the CDR3 is 13 residues. CDR3 bases: TGTGCCAGTAGATACAGGGGGGAAAATGAGCAGTTCTTC. Its protein product is CASRYRGENEQFF. Combining the CDR3 with reference TRBV19 and TRBJ2-1 gives the whole variable domain DGGITQSPKYLFRKEGQNVTLSCEQNLNHDAMYWYRQDPGQGLRLIYYSQIVNDFQKGDIAEGYSVSREKKESFPLTVTSAQKNPTAFYLCASRYRGENEQFFGPGTRLTVL.

CDR3: CASSPSSGTQETQYF. DNA for the CDR3: TGTGCCAGCAGTCCATCTAGCGGGACCCAAGAGACCCAGTACTTC. V is TRBV27 and J is TRBJ2-5; 9 positions agree with TRBD2. CDR3 length equals 15 residues. CDR1 and CDR2 (germline): MNHEY, SMNVEV (reference sequence). The J segment lost 1 base and the V segment lost 5 bases, leaving 5 bases of the junction unmatched.

This clone was seen just once. The CDR3 DNA follows: TGTGCCAGCAGTCCACCCCCGGGGGGTTTACAGACCCAGTACTTC. Residues: CASSPPPGGLQTQYF. The chain recombines TRBV27 with TRBJ2-5, with 7 bases aligning to TRBD2. CDR3 length equals 15 residues. The ends lost 5 bases at V and 6 bases at J; junction bases unmatched: 12. Germline CDR1 reads MNHEY; CDR2 reads SMNVEV (reference sequence).

In this sample, this clone turned up once. This chain links TRBV18 with TRBJ2-7; no definite D call. This CDR3 is 14 amino acids long. Per the germline V gene, CDR1 is KGHSH and CDR2 is LQKENI. V shed 3 bases and J shed 0 bases, with 9 bases lying between them. CDR3 loop: CASSPVPTSYEQYF. The CDR3 region has the DNA TGTGCCAGCTCACCGGTCCCTACCTCCTACGAGCAGTACTTC.

The gene calls are TRBV19 and TRBJ1-1; 8 positions agree with TRBD1. The CDR3 extends over 18 amino acids. Unmatched junction bases numbered 13, after V lost 3 bases and J lost 1 base. The germline gives CDR1 LNHDA, CDR2 SQIVND (reference sequence). This CDR3 is CASSIGQGRWNPNTEAFF. CDR3 bases: TGTGCCAGTAGTATCGGACAGGGTAGATGGAATCCGAACACTGAAGCTTTCTTT. The variable domain in full, with the rest retrieved from reference TRBV19 and TRBJ1-1, is DGGITQSPKYLFRKEGQNVTLSCEQNLNHDAMYWYRQDPGQGLRLIYYSQIVNDFQKGDIAEGYSVSREKKESFPLTVTSAQKNPTAFYLCASSIGQGRWNPNTEAFFGQGTRLTVV.

This clone was seen only once. The genes are TRBV27 and TRBJ2-3; possibly TRBD2 for D (5 bases). The germline gives CDR1 MNHEY, CDR2 SMNVEV (reference sequence). Trimming removed 1 base at V and 2 bases at J, with 10 bases between. This CDR3 contains 15 residues. The CDR3 DNA is TGTGCCAGCAGTTTATACCGGGATTACACAGATACGCAGTATTTT. Residues: CASSLYRDYTDTQYF.

This clone was seen a handful of times. The V gene is TRBV13, the J gene TRBJ2-7; D may be TRBD1 (6 bases). This CDR3 has 15 residues. Trimming removed 5 bases at V and 0 bases at J, with 14 bases between. The germline CDR1 and CDR2 sequences are PRHDT and FYEKMQ (reference sequence). Here the CDR3 DNA reads TGTGCCAGCAGCGCGGACAGTTTGAGCTCCTACGAGCAGTACTTC. It is translated as CASSADSLSSYEQYF. Combining the CDR3 with reference TRBV13 and TRBJ2-7 gives the whole variable domain AAGVIQSPRHLIKEKRETATLKCYPIPRHDTVYWYQQGPGQDPQFLISFYEKMQSDKGSIPDRFSAQQFSDYHSELNMSSLELGDSALYFCASSADSLSSYEQYFGPGTRLTVT.

This clone appeared a single time. The chain uses TRBV6-5 and TRBJ2-7, with 11 nucleotides matching TRBD2. CDR1 is MNHEY and CDR2 is SVGAGI in the germline V gene. The ends lost 4 bases at V and 2 bases at J; junction bases unmatched: 7. The CDR3 has 16 amino acids. The CDR3 DNA is TGTGCCAGCAGTTCGCCCCGACTAGCGGGAACCTACGAGCAGTACTTC. Residues: CASSSPRLAGTYEQYF.

J is TRBJ1-2 and V is TRBV5-4; TRBD1 is a possible D gene (6 bases). This CDR3 is 13 amino acids long. CDR1 is SGHNT and CDR2 is YYREEE in the germline V gene (reference sequence). The V end lost 4 bases, the J end lost 2 bases, and 9 bases lay between the germline ends. CDR3 protein: CASSQTGNYGYTF. Written as DNA, the CDR3 is TGTGCCAGCAGCCAGACAGGCAACTATGGCTACACCTTC.

The chain carries TRBV6-5 and TRBJ1-1; 9 nucleotides agree with TRBD1. The CDR3 extends over 14 amino acids. Germline CDR1 is MNHEY and CDR2 is SVGAGI. J was trimmed by 11 bases and V by 5 bases; bases with no gene match: 12. In DNA form, the CDR3 reads TGTGCCAGCAGTAACAGGACAGGGGAGAGAGGGGCTTTCTTT. This sequence encodes CASSNRTGERGAFF.

The J gene is TRBJ2-5, the V gene TRBV5-4; TRBD2 is a possible D gene (6 bases). This CDR3 has 15 amino acids. The V and J ends lost 0 bases and 2 bases respectively, with 11 bases between them. The germline CDR1 and CDR2 sequences are SGHNT and YYREEE (reference sequence). Here the CDR3 reads CASSLGGSGQETQYF. In nucleotides, the CDR3 is TGTGCCAGCAGCTTGGGGGGTAGCGGACAAGAGACCCAGTACTTC.

The chain joins TRBV5-6 to TRBJ1-1, with 7 bases aligning to TRBD1. V lost 1 base and J lost 3; bases outside the gene matches: 6. Germline V lookup: CDR1 SGHDT, CDR2 YYEEEE. The CDR3 loop spans 15 amino acids. The CDR3 loop reads CASSLFLGQHTEAFF. In nucleotides, the CDR3 is TGTGCCAGCAGCTTGTTTCTGGGACAGCACACTGAAGCTTTCTTT.

A single count supports this clone. V and J are TRBV30 and TRBJ2-2; D unclear. The germline CDR1 and CDR2 sequences are GTSNPN and SVGIG (reference sequence). The CDR3 contains 15 residues. Trimming pared 2 bases from V and 1 base from J, leaving 11 bases between. DNA of the CDR3: TGTGCCTGGAGTTCTCGGTTGAGGAACACCGGGGAGCTGTTTTTT. It codes for CAWSSRLRNTGELFF. Together with reference TRBV30 and TRBJ2-2, the CDR3 gives the full variable domain: SQTIHQWPATLVQPVGSPLSLECTVEGTSNPNLYWYRQAAGRGLQLLFYSVGIGQISSEVPQNLSASRPQDRQFILSSKKLLLSDSGFYLCAWSSRLRNTGELFFGEGSRLTVL.

The gene calls are TRBV19 and TRBJ1-6; D is possibly TRBD1 (6 bases). Trimming stripped 4 bases from V and 1 base from J, with 8 bases between. The CDR3 is 15 residues long. The germline gives CDR1 LNHDA, CDR2 SQIVND (reference sequence). Here the CDR3 reads CASSTQGSYNSPLHF. DNA for the CDR3: TGTGCCAGTAGTACCCAGGGGTCCTATAATTCACCCCTCCACTTT.

This clone came up once. The CDR3 region is CASSRRREGRTGELFF. The CDR3 coding sequence is TGTGCCAGCAGCCGAAGGCGGGAGGGGCGGACCGGGGAGCTGTTTTTT. The rearrangement links TRBV7-9 to TRBJ2-2; 9 positions match TRBD2. V dropped 5 bases and J dropped 5; count of bases not matched to a gene: 9. CDR3 size: 16 residues. The germline V gene has CDR1 SEHNR and CDR2 FQNEAQ (reference sequence).

The chain is built from TRBV18 and TRBJ1-3; 7 nucleotides line up with TRBD1. The CDR3 runs to 14 residues. With V trimmed by 0 bases and J by 4 bases, 0 bases remained unmatched. The V gene's germline CDR1 is KGHSH and CDR2 LQKENI. The CDR3 protein is CASSPPTGGNTIYF. CDR3 sequence (DNA): TGTGCCAGCTCACCACCGACAGGGGGAAACACCATATATTTT.

The chain couples TRBV18 to TRBJ2-3; 14 bases agree with TRBD2. Per germline, CDR1 KGHSH and CDR2 LQKENI. The CDR3 runs to 17 residues. V lost 3 bases, J lost 4 bases, and 6 bases stayed unmatched. For the CDR3, the DNA is TGTGCCAGCTCACCGGGACTAGCGGGAGTTGGATCAGATACGCAGTATTTT. Residues: CASSPGLAGVGSDTQYF. Complete variable domain (other parts from reference TRBV18 and TRBJ2-3): NAGVMQNPRHLVRRRGQEARLRCSPMKGHSHVYWYRQLPEEGLKFMVYLQKENIIDESGMPKERFSAEFPKEGPSILRIQQVVRGDSAAYFCASSPGLAGVGSDTQYFGPGTRLTVL.

V gene TRBV24-1 combines with J gene TRBJ1-1, with a possible D match to TRBD1 (5 bases). Between the trimmed V and J ends, which lost 6 bases and 8 bases, there was a span of 18 bases. CDR1 and CDR2 from the germline V gene are KGHDR and SFDVKD. The CDR3 runs 14 residues. As DNA, the CDR3 is TGTGCCACCAGTACGGGGGACTACCGATCAGAAGCTTTCTTT. This translates into CATSTGDYRSEAFF.

This chain joins TRBV7-9 and TRBJ1-1; perhaps TRBD1 as D (5 bases). The CDR3 length is 14 residues. Germline lookup yields CDR1 SEHNR and CDR2 FQNEAQ (reference sequence). V was trimmed by 4 bases and J by 4 bases, leaving 13 bases between them. DNA for the CDR3: TGTGCCAGCAGCTGGGGGGGTGCGGCCACTGAAGCTTTCTTT. Protein sequence: CASSWGGAATEAFF.

V and J are TRBV30 and TRBJ1-1; TRBD1 is a possible D gene (5 bases). The CDR3 loop spans 13 amino acids. Trimming took off 5 bases at V and 5 bases at J, with 15 bases between the two ends. Per germline, CDR1 GTSNPN and CDR2 SVGIG (reference sequence). The CDR3: CAWGTLGRTEAFF. CDR3 nucleotides: TGTGCCTGGGGGACCCTAGGAAGGACTGAAGCTTTCTTT.

The chain is built from TRBV6-6 and TRBJ2-7, with TRBD2 identical over 12 bases. J lost 3 bases, V lost 2 bases, and 2 bases had no gene match. Germline V gene data show CDR1 as MNHNY and CDR2 as SVGAGI (reference sequence). The CDR3 has 15 residues. DNA for the CDR3: TGTGCCAGCAGTTACCTGGGACTAGCGGGCTACGAGCAGTACTTC. Translation gives CASSYLGLAGYEQYF.

The genes are TRBV15 and TRBJ2-5, with 9 bases lining up with TRBD2. Trimming took 3 bases from V and 5 from J; bases not matched to a gene: 10. Germline V gene lookup returns CDR1 LNHNV and CDR2 YYDKDF (reference sequence). The CDR3 covers 16 residues. The CDR3: CATSRAVAGAGETQYF. DNA of the CDR3: TGTGCCACCAGCAGGGCAGTAGCGGGGGCGGGGGAGACCCAGTACTTC.